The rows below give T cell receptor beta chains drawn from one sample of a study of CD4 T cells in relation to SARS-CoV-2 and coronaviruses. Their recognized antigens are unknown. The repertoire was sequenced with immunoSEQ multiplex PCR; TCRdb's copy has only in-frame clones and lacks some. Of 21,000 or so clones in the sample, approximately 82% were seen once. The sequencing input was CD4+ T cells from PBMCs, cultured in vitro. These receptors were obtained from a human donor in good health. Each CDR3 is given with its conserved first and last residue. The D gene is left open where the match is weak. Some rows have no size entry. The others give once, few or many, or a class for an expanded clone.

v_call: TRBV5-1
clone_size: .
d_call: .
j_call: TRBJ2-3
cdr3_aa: CASSLTTRKSTDTQYF
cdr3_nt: TGCGCCAGCAGCTTGACTACCCGAAAAAGCACAGATACGCAGTATTTT

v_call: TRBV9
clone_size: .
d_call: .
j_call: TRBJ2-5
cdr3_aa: CASSVTGQETQYF
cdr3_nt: TGTGCCAGCAGCGTGACTGGGCAAGAGACCCAGTACTTC

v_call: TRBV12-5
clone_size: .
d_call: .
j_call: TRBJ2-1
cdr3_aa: CASGLDPPGLEQFF
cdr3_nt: TGTGCTAGTGGTTTGGACCCTCCGGGCCTTGAGCAGTTCTTC

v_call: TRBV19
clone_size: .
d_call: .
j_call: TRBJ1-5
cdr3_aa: CASKEREGKFHQPQHF
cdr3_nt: TGTGCCAGTAAAGAAAGGGAAGGGAAATTCCATCAGCCCCAGCATTTT

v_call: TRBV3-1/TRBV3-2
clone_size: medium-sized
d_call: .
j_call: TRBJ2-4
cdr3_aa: CASSQGLAKNIQYF
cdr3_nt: TGTGCCAGCAGCCAAGGGCTAGCCAAAAACATTCAGTACTTC

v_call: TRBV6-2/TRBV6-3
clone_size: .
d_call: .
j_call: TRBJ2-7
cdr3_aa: CASSYPRAQTSAYEQYF
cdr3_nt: TGTGCCAGCAGTTACCCCCGCGCACAGACCTCAGCCTACGAGCAGTACTTC

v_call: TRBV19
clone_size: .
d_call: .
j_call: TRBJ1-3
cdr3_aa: CASGQEVGNTIYF
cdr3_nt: TGTGCCAGTGGCCAGGAGGTTGGAAACACCATATATTTT

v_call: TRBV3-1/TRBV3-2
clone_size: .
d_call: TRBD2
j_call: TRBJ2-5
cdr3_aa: CASLASGIQETQYF
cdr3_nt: TGTGCCAGTCTGGCTAGCGGGATCCAAGAGACCCAGTACTTC

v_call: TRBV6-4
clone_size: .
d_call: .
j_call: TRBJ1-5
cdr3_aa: CASSDDVGRAQHF
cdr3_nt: TGTGCCAGCAGTGACGACGTAGGCAGGGCCCAGCATTTT

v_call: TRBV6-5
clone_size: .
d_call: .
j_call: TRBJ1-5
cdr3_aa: CASSSLRGPLGQPQHF
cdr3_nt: TGTGCCAGCAGTTCCCTGCGTGGCCCCTTGGGTCAGCCCCAGCATTTT

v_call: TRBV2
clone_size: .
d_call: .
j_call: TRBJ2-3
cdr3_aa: CASTRRQAVRADTQYF
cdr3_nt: TGTGCCAGCACCAGAAGGCAGGCGGTCAGGGCAGATACGCAGTATTTT

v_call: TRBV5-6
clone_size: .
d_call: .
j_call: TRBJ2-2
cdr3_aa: CASSPNQGRTGELFF
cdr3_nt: TGTGCCAGCAGCCCCAATCAGGGTAGGACCGGGGAGCTGTTTTTT

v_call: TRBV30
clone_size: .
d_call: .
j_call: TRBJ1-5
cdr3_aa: CAWSEGPGGPQHF
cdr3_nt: TGTGCCTGGAGTGAAGGGCCCGGGGGGCCCCAGCATTTT

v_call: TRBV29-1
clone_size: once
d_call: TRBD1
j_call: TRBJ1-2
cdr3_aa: CSVSTGGLGYTF
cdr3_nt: TGCAGCGTTTCCACAGGGGGCCTCGGCTACACCTTC

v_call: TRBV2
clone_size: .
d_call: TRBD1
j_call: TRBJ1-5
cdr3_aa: CASNPRQGNQPQHF
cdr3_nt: TGTGCCAGCAACCCTCGACAGGGGAATCAGCCCCAGCATTTT

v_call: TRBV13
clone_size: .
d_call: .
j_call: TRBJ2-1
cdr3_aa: CASSLGLAKSSYNEQFF
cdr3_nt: TGTGCCAGCAGCTTAGGACTAGCCAAAAGCTCCTACAATGAGCAGTTCTTC

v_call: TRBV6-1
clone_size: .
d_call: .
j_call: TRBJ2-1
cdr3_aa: CASSEQGSLLSYNEQFF
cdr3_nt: TGTGCCAGCAGTGAACAGGGTTCCCTCCTCTCCTACAATGAGCAGTTCTTC

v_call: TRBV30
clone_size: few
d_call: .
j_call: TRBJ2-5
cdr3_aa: CAWRPRGDQETQYF
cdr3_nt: TGTGCCTGGAGGCCCCGAGGGGACCAAGAGACCCAGTACTTC

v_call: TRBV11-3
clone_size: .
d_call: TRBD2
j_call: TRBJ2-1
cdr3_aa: CASSFTLAGGRNEQFF
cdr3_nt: TGTGCCAGCAGCTTTACACTAGCGGGAGGTCGTAATGAGCAGTTCTTC

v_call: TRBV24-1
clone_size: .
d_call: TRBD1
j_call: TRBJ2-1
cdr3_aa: CATSVAGQGVSEQFF
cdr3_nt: TGTGCCACCAGTGTAGCGGGACAGGGGGTTTCTGAGCAGTTCTTC

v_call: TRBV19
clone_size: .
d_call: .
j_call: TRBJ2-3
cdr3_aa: CASSIIPNSLTDTQYF
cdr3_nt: TGTGCCAGTAGTATCATCCCGAACTCCCTCACAGATACGCAGTATTTT

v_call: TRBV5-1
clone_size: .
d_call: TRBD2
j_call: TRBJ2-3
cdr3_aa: CASSFRLAVTDTQYF
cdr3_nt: TGCGCCAGCAGCTTTAGGCTAGCGGTCACAGATACGCAGTATTTT

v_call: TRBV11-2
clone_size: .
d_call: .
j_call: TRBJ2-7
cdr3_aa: CASSLGNDASYEQYF
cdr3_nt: TGTGCCAGCAGCTTAGGTAATGACGCCTCCTACGAGCAGTACTTC

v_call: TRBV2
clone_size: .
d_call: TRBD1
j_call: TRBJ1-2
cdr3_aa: CASRDTGGKGYTF
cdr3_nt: TGTGCCAGCAGAGATACAGGGGGAAAGGGCTACACCTTC

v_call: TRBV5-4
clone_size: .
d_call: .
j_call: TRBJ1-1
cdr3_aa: CASSSAGFRGGEAFF
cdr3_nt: TGTGCCAGCAGCTCCGCAGGGTTCCGAGGGGGGGAAGCTTTCTTT

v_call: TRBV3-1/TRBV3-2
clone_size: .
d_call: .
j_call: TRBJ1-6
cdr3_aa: CASSRKHYSPLHF
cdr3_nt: TGTGCCAGCAGCCGAAAGCACTATTCACCCCTCCACTTT

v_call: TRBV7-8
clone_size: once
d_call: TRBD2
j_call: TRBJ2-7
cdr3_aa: CASSPGGRSYEQYF
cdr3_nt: TGTGCCAGCAGCCCGGGGGGGCGCAGCTACGAGCAGTACTTC

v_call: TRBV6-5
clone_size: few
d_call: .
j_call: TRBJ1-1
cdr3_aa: CASSPKGFRGTEAFF
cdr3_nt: TGTGCCAGCAGTCCAAAGGGGTTCAGGGGCACTGAAGCTTTCTTT

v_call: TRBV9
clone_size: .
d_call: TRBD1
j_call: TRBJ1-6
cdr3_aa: CASSVGTGTNSPLHF
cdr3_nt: TGTGCCAGCAGCGTCGGGACAGGGACTAATTCACCCCTCCACTTT

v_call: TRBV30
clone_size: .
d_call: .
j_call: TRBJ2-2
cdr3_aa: CAWTQGWTGELFF
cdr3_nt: TGTGCCTGGACGCAGGGTTGGACCGGGGAGCTGTTTTTT

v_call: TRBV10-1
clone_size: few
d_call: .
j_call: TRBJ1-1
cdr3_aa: CASSSGNTEAFF
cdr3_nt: TGCGCCAGCAGTTCAGGAAACACTGAAGCTTTCTTT

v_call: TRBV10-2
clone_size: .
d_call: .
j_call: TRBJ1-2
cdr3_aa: CASSETGTNYGYTF
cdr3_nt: TGCGCCAGCAGTGAGACAGGGACTAACTATGGCTACACCTTC

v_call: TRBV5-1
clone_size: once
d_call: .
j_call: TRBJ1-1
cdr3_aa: CASSFTWGGTEAFF
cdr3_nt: TGCGCCAGCAGCTTCACATGGGGTGGCACTGAAGCTTTCTTT

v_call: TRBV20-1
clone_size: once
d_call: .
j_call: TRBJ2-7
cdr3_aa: CSASNQRNTYEQYF
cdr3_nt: TGCAGTGCTAGTAACCAGAGAAACACCTACGAGCAGTACTTC

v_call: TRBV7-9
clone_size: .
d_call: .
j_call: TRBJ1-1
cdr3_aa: CASSLMGNTEAFF
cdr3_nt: TGTGCCAGCAGCTTAATGGGGAACACTGAAGCTTTCTTT

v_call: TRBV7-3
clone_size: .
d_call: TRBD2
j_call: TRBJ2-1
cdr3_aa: CASSSLRTSYNEQFF
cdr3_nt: TGTGCCAGCAGCTCGTTGCGGACTAGTTACAATGAGCAGTTCTTC

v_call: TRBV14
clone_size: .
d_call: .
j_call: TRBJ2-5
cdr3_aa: CASSQVVGQETQYF
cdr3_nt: TGTGCCAGCAGCCAAGTCGTGGGCCAAGAGACCCAGTACTTC

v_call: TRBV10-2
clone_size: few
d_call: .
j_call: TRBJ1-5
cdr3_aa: CASSDIGSNQPQHF
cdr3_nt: TGCGCCAGCAGTGATATCGGTAGCAATCAGCCCCAGCATTTT

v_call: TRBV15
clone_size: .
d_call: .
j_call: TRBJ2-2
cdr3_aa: CATSRDFNTGELFF
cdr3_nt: TGTGCCACCAGCAGAGATTTCAACACCGGGGAGCTGTTTTTT

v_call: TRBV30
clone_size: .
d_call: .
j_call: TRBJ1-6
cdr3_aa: CAWSVSSPLHF
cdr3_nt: TGTGCCTGGAGTGTGTCCTCACCCCTCCACTTT

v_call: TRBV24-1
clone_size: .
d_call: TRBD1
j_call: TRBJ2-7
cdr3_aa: CATSAPDRDDEQYF
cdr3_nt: TGTGCCACCAGTGCCCCGGACAGGGACGACGAGCAGTACTTC

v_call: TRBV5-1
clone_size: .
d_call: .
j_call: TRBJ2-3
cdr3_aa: CASSFGDSTDTQYF
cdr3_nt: TGCGCCAGCAGCTTTGGGGATAGCACAGATACGCAGTATTTT

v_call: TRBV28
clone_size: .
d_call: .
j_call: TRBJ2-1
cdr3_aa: CASPGGGEQFF
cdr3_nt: TGTGCCAGCCCCGGTGGGGGTGAGCAGTTCTTC

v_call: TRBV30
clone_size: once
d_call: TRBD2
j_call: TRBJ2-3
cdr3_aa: CAGLAGGHNTQYF
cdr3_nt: TGTGCCGGATTAGCGGGAGGGCACAATACGCAGTATTTT